This T cell receptor (beta chain) was retrieved from a study of T-cell memory formation after mild COVID-19. TCRdb reanalysed the 5' RACE reads using MiXCR and keeps one entry per CDR3 protein. The sample contains fewer than 250,000 distinct CDR3 sequences, 18% of which appear only once. This clonotype was counted a few times. Antigen unknown. Overall study results and limits: Day 15 to 85 contracting clones showed balanced CD4/CD8; later expanders leaned CD4+. Nothing showed for sure that second-wave clones peaking on day 37 were SARS-CoV-2 specific. The pre-infection memory compartment contained some responding clones, suggesting cross-reactive memory joined.

This TCR came from an adult woman who had mild COVID-19 (a few samples of this study predate the infection). Cell type and time point are not known. Sample: PBMCs or a T cell subset sorted from them (not recorded which).

The CDR3 is CASTGTSGGETQYF. DNA of the CDR3: TGTGCCAGCACCGGGACTAGCGGAGGAGAGACCCAGTACTTC. The chain recombines TRBV25-1 with TRBJ2-5, with 11 bases fitting TRBD2. Germline V gives CDR1 MGHDK, CDR2 SYGVNS. The V and J ends lost 7 bases and 4 bases, in that order; junction bases with no gene match: 5. The length of the CDR3 is 14 residues. Full variable domain (rest looked up from reference TRBV25-1 and TRBJ2-5): EADIYQTPRYLVIGTGKKITLECSQTMGHDKMYWYQQDPGMELHLIHYSYGVNSTEKGDLSSESTVSRIRTEHFPLTLESARPSHTSQYLCASTGTSGGETQYFGPGTRLLVL.